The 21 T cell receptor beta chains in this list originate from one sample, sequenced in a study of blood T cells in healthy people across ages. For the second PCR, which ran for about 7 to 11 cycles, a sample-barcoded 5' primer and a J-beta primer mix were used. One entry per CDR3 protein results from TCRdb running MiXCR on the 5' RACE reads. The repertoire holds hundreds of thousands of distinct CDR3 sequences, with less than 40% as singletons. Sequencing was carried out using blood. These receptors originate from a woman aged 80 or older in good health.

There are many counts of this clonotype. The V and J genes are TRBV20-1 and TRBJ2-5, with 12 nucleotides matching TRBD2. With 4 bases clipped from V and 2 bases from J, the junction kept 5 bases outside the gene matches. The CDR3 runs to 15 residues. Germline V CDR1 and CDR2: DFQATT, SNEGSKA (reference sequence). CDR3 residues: CSAIRLAGEQETQYF. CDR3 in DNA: TGCAGTGCTATTCGACTAGCGGGGGAGCAAGAGACCCAGTACTTC.

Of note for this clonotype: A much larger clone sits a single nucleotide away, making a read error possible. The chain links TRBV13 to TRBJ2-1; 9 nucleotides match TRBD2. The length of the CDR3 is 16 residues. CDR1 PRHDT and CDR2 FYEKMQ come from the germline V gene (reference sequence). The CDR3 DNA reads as TGTGCCAGCAGCTTAACCCTGACTAGCGGCTACAGTGAGCAGTTCTTC. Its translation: CASSLTLTSGYSEQFF.

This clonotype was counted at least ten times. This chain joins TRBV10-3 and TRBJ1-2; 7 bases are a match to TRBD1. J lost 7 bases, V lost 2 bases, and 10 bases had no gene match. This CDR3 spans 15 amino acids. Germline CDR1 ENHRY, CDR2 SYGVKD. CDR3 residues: CAISETTGVDRGYTF. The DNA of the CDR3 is TGTGCCATCAGTGAGACTACAGGGGTGGATCGTGGCTACACCTTC.

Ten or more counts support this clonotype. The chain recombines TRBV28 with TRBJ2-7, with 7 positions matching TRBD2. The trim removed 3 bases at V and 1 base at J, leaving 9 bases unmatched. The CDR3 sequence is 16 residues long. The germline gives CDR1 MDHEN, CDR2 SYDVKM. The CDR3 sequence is CASSFKVGGSSYEQYF. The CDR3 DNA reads TGTGCCAGCAGTTTTAAGGTTGGCGGGAGTTCCTACGAGCAGTACTTC.

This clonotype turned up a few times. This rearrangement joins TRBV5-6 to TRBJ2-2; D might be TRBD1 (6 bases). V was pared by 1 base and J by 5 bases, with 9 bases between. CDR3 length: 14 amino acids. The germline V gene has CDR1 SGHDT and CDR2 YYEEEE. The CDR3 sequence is CASSLNRATGELFF. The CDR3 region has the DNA TGTGCCAGCAGCTTGAACAGGGCTACCGGGGAGCTGTTTTTT.

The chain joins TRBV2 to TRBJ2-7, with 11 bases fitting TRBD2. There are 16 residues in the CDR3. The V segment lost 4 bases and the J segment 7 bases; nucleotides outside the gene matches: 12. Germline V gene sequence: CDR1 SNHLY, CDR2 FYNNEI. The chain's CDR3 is CASSGASGGYRNEQYF. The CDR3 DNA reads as TGTGCCAGCAGTGGGGCTAGCGGGGGGTACCGGAATGAGCAGTACTTC.

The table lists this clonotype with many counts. The CDR3 is CASRYQGTSYEQYF. The CDR3 DNA follows: TGCGCCAGTCGTTATCAGGGGACGTCCTACGAGCAGTACTTC. V usage is TRBV5-1 and J usage is TRBJ2-7; D possibly corresponds to TRBD1 (6 bases). The germline CDR1 and CDR2 sequences are SGHRS and YFSETQ. The V and J ends lost 8 bases and 1 base respectively, with 16 bases between them. The CDR3 consists of 14 residues.

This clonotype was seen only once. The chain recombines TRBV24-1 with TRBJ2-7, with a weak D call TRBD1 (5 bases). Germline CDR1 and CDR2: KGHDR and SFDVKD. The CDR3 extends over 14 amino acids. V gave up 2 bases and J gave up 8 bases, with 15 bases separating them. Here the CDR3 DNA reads TGTGCCACCAGTGATTCAGACAGCCCTACGAAGCAGTACTTC. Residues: CATSDSDSPTKQYF.

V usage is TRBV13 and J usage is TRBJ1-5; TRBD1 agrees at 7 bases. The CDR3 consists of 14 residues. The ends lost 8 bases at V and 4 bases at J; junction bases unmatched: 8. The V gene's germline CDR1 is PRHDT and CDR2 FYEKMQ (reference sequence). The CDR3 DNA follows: TGTGCCAGCGGGGTAGGGGACAGAAATCAGCCCCAGCATTTT. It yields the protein CASGVGDRNQPQHF.

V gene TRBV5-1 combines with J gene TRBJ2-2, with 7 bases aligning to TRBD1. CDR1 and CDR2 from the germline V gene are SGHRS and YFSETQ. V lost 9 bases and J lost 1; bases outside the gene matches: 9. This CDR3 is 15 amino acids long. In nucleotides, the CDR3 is TGCGCCACCAACCCGACAGGGTTGAACACCGGGGAGCTGTTTTTT. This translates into CATNPTGLNTGELFF.

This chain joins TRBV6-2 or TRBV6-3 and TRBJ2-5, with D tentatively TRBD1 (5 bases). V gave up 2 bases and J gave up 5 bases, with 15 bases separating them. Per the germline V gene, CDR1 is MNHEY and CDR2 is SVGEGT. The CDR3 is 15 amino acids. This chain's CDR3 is CASSYLQGVGETQYF. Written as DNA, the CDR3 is TGTGCCAGCAGTTACCTTCAGGGCGTAGGGGAGACCCAGTACTTC.

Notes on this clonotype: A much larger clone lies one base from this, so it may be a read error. CDR3 loop: CASSLDGGGSSYNEQYF. The CDR3 DNA follows: TGTGCCAGCAGCTTAGATGGCGGGGGGAGCTCCTACAATGAGCAGTACTTC. The rearrangement links TRBV7-2 to TRBJ2-1; TRBD2 agrees at 8 bases. The assigned J gene may be wrong: the sequence end matches TRBJ2-7 better. The CDR3 runs 17 residues. Germline V lookup: CDR1 SGHTA, CDR2 FQGNSA.

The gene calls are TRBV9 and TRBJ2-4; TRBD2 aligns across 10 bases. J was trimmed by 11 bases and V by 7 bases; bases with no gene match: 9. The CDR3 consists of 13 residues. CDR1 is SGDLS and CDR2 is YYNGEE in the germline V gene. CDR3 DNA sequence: TGTGCCAGCGCAAGCGGGGGGGACTTAGTTCAGTACTTC. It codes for CASASGGDLVQYF.

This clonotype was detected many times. DNA for the CDR3: TGTGCCAGCAGCCAAGCTCTTACGGGCGAGCAGTACTTC. Translated: CASSQALTGEQYF. The chain is built from TRBV14 and TRBJ2-5; no clear D. The J call may be in error: the DNA end matches TRBJ2-7 better. The CDR3 length is 13 residues. The V gene's germline CDR1 is SGHDN and CDR2 FVKESK.

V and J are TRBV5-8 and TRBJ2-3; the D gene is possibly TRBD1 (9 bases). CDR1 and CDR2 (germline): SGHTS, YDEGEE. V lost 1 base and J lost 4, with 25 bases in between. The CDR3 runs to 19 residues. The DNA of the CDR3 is TGTGCCAGCAGCTTGAAACTCCTTGGCGGGAGGACAGGGGCAGATACGCAGTATTTT. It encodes CASSLKLLGGRTGADTQYF.

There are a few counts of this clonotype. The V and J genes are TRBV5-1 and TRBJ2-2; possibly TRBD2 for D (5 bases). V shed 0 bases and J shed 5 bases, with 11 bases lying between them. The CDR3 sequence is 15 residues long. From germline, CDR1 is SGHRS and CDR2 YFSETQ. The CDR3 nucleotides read TGCGCCAGCAGCTTGGGAGCTAGCCCTACCGGGGAGCTGTTTTTT. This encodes CASSLGASPTGELFF. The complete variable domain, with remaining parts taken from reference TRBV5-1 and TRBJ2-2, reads KAGVTQTPRYLIKTRGQQVTLSCSPISGHRSVSWYQQTPGQGLQFLFEYFSETQRNKGNFPGRFSGRQFSNSRSEMNVSTLELGDSALYLCASSLGASPTGELFFGEGSRLTVL.

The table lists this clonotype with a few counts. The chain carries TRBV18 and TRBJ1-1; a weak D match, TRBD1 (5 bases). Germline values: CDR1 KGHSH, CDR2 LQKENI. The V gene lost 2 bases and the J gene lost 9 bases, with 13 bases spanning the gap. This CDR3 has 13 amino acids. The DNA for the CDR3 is TGTGCCAGCTCACCAGGTCCGGGACTTCAAGCTTTCTTT. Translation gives CASSPGPGLQAFF. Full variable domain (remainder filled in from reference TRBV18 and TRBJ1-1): NAGVMQNPRHLVRRRGQEARLRCSPMKGHSHVYWYRQLPEEGLKFMVYLQKENIIDESGMPKERFSAEFPKEGPSILRIQQVVRGDSAAYFCASSPGPGLQAFFGQGTRLTVV.

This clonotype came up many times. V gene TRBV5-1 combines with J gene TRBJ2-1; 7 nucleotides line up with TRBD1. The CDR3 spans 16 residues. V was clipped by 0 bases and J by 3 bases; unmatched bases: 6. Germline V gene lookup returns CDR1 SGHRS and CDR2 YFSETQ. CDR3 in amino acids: CASSLDWGTVYNEQFF. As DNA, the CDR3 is TGCGCCAGCAGCTTGGACTGGGGGACAGTCTACAATGAGCAGTTCTTC.

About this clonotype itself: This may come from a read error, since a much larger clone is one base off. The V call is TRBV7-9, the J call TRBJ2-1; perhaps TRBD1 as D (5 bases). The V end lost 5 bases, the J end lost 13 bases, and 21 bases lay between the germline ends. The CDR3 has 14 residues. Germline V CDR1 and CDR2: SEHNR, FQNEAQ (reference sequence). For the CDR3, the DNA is TGTGCCAGCAGCGCAGCCAGGGCTACAGAGACCCAGTTCTTC. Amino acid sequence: CASSAARATETQFF.

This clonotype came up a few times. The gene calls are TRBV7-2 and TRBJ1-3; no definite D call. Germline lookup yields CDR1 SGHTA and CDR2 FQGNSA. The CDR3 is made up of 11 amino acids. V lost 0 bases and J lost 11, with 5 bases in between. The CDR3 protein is CASSLAAAIYF. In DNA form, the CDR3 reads TGTGCCAGCAGCTTAGCTGCGGCCATATATTTT.

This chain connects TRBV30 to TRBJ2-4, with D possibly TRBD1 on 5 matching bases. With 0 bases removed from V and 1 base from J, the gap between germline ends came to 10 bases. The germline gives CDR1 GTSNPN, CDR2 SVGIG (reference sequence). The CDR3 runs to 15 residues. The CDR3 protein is CAWSVTGFAKNIQYF. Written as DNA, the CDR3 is TGTGCCTGGAGTGTCACAGGATTCGCCAAAAACATTCAGTACTTC. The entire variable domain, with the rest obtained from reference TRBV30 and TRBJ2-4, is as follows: SQTIHQWPATLVQPVGSPLSLECTVEGTSNPNLYWYRQAAGRGLQLLFYSVGIGQISSEVPQNLSASRPQDRQFILSSKKLLLSDSGFYLCAWSVTGFAKNIQYFGAGTRLSVL.